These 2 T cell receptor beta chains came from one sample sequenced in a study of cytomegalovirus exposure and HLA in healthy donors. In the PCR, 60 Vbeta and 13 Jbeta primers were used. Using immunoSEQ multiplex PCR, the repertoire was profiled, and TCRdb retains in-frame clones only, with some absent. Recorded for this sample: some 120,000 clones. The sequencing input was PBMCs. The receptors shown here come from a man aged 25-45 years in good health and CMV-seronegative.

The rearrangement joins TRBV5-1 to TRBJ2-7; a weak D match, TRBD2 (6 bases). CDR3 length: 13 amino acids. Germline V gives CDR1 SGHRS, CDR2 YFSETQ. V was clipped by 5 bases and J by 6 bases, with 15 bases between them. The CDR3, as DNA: TGCGCCAGCAGGTCTAGCGTTGGGGTCGAGCAGTACTTC. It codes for CASRSSVGVEQYF.

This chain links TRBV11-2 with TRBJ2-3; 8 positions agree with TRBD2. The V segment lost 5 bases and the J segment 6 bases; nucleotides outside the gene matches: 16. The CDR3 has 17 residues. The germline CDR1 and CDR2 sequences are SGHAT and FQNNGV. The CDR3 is CASSTHRASGGGDTQYF. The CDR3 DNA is TGTGCCAGCAGCACTCACAGGGCGAGCGGGGGAGGGGATACGCAGTATTTT.